Each of the 17 T cell receptor beta chains below was sequenced from the same sample in a study of vaccination and CD4 T cells after COVID-19. Scientists ran DNA taken from cultured CD4+ T cells through the Oncomine TCR Beta short-read assay for sequencing. MiXCR, run by TCRdb on the PCR reads, gives a single entry per CDR3 protein. The table lists around 15,000 distinct CDR3 sequences, over 55% of them singletons. For these TCRs, the target antigens are not known. Treatment in this sample: approximately nine-day PBMC culture with coronavirus spike peptide pools or control peptides (ViraFEST assay). The source material was CD4+ T cells from blood, cultured in vitro. Receptors originate from a human donor who had recovered from COVID-19.

The chain carries TRBV11-2 and TRBJ1-6; 7 bases map to TRBD1. Germline assignment: CDR1 SGHAT and CDR2 FQNNGV. This CDR3 region has 16 residues. The V and J ends lost 5 bases and 9 bases, in that order; junction bases with no gene match: 13. The CDR3 protein is CASSLEYGQAVSPLHF. The DNA for the CDR3 is TGTGCCAGCAGCCTGGAGTATGGACAGGCGGTTTCACCCCTCCACTTT.

The chain couples TRBV20-1 to TRBJ2-1, with unresolved D. Germline V lookup: CDR1 DFQATT, CDR2 SNEGSKA (reference sequence). The CDR3 is made up of 10 amino acids. With 3 bases removed from V and 7 bases from J, the gap between germline ends came to 4 bases. The CDR3 loop reads CSASLNEQFF. The DNA for the CDR3 is TGCAGTGCTAGTCTTAATGAGCAGTTCTTC.

The table lists this clonotype with a few counts. The V gene is TRBV7-9, the J gene TRBJ1-2; 7 bases are shared with TRBD1. This CDR3 comprises 16 residues. Germline assignment: CDR1 SEHNR and CDR2 FQNEAQ (reference sequence). V lost 3 bases and J lost 1; bases outside the gene matches: 8. The CDR3, as DNA: TGTGCCAGCAGCTTTCCCAAGGGGGCGCTTAACTATGGCTACACCTTC. Translating it yields CASSFPKGALNYGYTF.

Only a few counts were recorded for this clonotype. The V call is TRBV6-1, the J call TRBJ1-1; D possibly corresponds to TRBD1 (6 bases). CDR3 length: 14 amino acids. Germline CDR1 reads MNHNS; CDR2 reads SASEGT. The V end was cut by 9 bases, the J end by 6 bases, with 20 bases between. The CDR3 sequence: CASRGQTPTAEAFF. For the CDR3, the DNA is TGTGCCAGTCGGGGGCAGACCCCCACAGCTGAAGCTTTCTTT.

The chain has TRBV7-2 and TRBJ2-1, with D tentatively TRBD2 (7 bases). CDR3 length: 13 amino acids. Trimming removed 0 bases at V and 8 bases at J, with 8 bases between. The germline CDR1 and CDR2 sequences are SGHTA and FQGNSA. The CDR3 sequence: CASSLARGHEQFF. In DNA form, the CDR3 reads TGTGCCAGCAGCTTAGCGCGGGGGCATGAGCAGTTCTTC.

This clonotype was observed a few times. The genes are TRBV20-1 and TRBJ2-2; D is possibly TRBD1 (5 bases). V was trimmed by 2 bases and J by 3 bases, leaving 10 bases between them. The CDR3 runs 14 residues. The germline V gene has CDR1 DFQATT and CDR2 SNEGSKA (reference sequence). CDR3 protein: CSARIAGYTGELFF. CDR3 DNA sequence: TGCAGTGCTAGAATCGCAGGGTACACCGGGGAGCTGTTTTTT.

This clonotype showed up just once. The chain joins TRBV5-5 to TRBJ1-5; 7 bases align to TRBD1. This CDR3 is 15 amino acids long. Trimming cost V 4 bases and J 5 bases; bases outside gene matches: 9. Germline CDR1 is SGHKS and CDR2 is YYEKEE (reference sequence). The chain's CDR3 is CASSITGERYQPQHF. The CDR3 nucleotides read TGTGCCAGCAGCATAACAGGGGAACGGTATCAGCCCCAGCATTTT.

This clonotype was recorded a few times. The J gene is TRBJ1-5, the V gene TRBV20-1; no definite D call. The germline V gene has CDR1 DFQATT and CDR2 SNEGSKA (reference sequence). The CDR3 has 15 residues. V was shortened by 0 bases and J by 0 bases, with 9 bases between the two germline ends. The CDR3 nucleotides read TGCAGTGCTAGAGATCCAAGCTATAGCAATCAGCCCCAGCATTTT. It encodes CSARDPSYSNQPQHF.

The genes are TRBV5-4 and TRBJ1-2; D possibly corresponds to TRBD1 (6 bases). V was cut by 7 bases and J by 8 bases, with 21 bases left in between. This CDR3 has 14 residues. Germline V gene sequence: CDR1 SGHNT, CDR2 YYREEE (reference sequence). In nucleotides, the CDR3 is TGTGCCAGCTTCCCAACCGGGACATCTGCCGGCTACACCTTC. It specifies CASFPTGTSAGYTF.

The J gene is TRBJ1-5, the V gene TRBV20-1; D not certain. Looked up from germline, CDR1 is DFQATT and CDR2 is SNEGSKA (reference sequence). With 0 bases removed from V and 0 bases from J, the gap between germline ends came to 15 bases. This CDR3 has 17 residues. The DNA for the CDR3 is TGCAGTGCTAGAGATCCCCGAGCGCGGGGTAGCAATCAGCCCCAGCATTTT. As protein: CSARDPRARGSNQPQHF.

This clonotype has just a few counts. J is TRBJ1-2 and V is TRBV6-1, with a weak D call TRBD1 (5 bases). The V and J ends lost 8 bases and 4 bases respectively, with 20 bases between them. CDR3 length: 15 residues. Germline V gene data show CDR1 as MNHNS and CDR2 as SASEGT. DNA of the CDR3: TGTGCCAGCCGAGGGGTAGCCGGCCGTGGCTATGGCTACACCTTC. Encoded protein: CASRGVAGRGYGYTF.

This clonotype appeared a few times. This chain connects TRBV20-1 to TRBJ1-2; TRBD1 matches at 7 bases. CDR1 is DFQATT and CDR2 is SNEGSKA in the germline V gene (reference sequence). The CDR3 sequence is 12 residues long. Trimming cost V 6 bases and J 8 bases; bases outside gene matches: 9. DNA for the CDR3: TGCAGTGCATCCAACAGGGGAAGCGGCTACACCTTC. This codes for CSASNRGSGYTF.

The chain uses TRBV20-1 and TRBJ1-1; a possible D gene is TRBD1 (6 bases). Germline V CDR1 and CDR2: DFQATT, SNEGSKA (reference sequence). Deletions cut 1 base from V and 4 bases from J, with 22 bases between. The length of the CDR3 is 17 residues. As DNA, the CDR3 is TGCAGTGCTAGAGCCACCTACACAGGGCTGGGAAGCACTGAAGCTTTCTTT. Its translation is CSARATYTGLGSTEAFF.

The chain carries TRBV7-9 and TRBJ2-2, with no clear D. The CDR3 length is 16 residues. V was shortened by 8 bases and J by 0 bases, with 16 bases between the two germline ends. Germline CDR1 SEHNR, CDR2 FQNEAQ (reference sequence). CDR3 in amino acids: CASRPVGNANTGELFF. The CDR3 nucleotides are TGTGCCAGCCGACCCGTCGGTAATGCGAACACCGGGGAGCTGTTTTTT.

The rearrangement uses TRBV19 and TRBJ1-5; 11 nucleotides match TRBD1. The trim removed 11 bases at V and 2 bases at J, leaving 14 bases unmatched. Germline CDR1 reads LNHDA; CDR2 reads SQIVND (reference sequence). This CDR3 is 17 amino acids long. The CDR3 reads CAVSGTGGFIGNQPQHF. CDR3 nucleotides: TGTGCCGTCTCCGGGACAGGGGGTTTTATAGGCAATCAGCCCCAGCATTTT.

This clonotype was detected a few times. The rearrangement joins TRBV6-1 to TRBJ2-7; 9 nucleotides align to TRBD2. This CDR3 spans 13 amino acids. J was trimmed by 2 bases and V by 9 bases; bases with no gene match: 5. Looked up from germline, CDR1 is MNHNS and CDR2 is SASEGT. CDR3 bases: TGTGCCAGTCGACTAGCGGCGACCTACGAGCAGTACTTC. This codes for CASRLAATYEQYF.

The rearrangement links TRBV6-5 to TRBJ1-2, with 7 nucleotides matching TRBD1. After removal of 0 bases from V and 6 bases from J, the junction contained 13 bases not matched to a gene. The germline V gene has CDR1 MNHEY and CDR2 SVGAGI. This CDR3 has 17 residues. The CDR3 loop reads CASSYSNPGQNGNGYTF. DNA of the CDR3: TGTGCCAGCAGTTACTCCAATCCGGGACAGAACGGGAATGGCTACACCTTC.